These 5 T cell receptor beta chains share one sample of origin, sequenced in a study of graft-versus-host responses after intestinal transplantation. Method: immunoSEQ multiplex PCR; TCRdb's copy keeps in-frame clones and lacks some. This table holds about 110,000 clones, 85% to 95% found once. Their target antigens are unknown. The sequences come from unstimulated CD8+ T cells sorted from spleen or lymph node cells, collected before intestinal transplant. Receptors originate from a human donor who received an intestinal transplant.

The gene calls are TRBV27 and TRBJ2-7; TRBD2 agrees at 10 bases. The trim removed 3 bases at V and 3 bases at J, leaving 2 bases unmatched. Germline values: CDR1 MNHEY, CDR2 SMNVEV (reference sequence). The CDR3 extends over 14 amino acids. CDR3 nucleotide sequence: TGTGCCAGCAGTTTTCGGACTAGCGGCTACGAGCAGTACTTC. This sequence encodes CASSFRTSGYEQYF.

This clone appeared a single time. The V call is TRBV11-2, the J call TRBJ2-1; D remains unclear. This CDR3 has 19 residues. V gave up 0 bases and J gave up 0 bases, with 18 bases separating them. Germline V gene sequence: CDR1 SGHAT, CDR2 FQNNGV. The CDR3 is CASSLDSYRTGPSYNEQFF. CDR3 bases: TGTGCCAGCAGCTTAGACTCATATAGGACCGGGCCCTCCTACAATGAGCAGTTCTTC.

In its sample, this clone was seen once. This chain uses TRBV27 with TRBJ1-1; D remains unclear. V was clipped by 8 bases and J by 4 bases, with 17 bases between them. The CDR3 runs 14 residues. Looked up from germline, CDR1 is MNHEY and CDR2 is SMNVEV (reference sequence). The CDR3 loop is CASSTIGFPTEAFF. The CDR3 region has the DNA TGTGCCAGCTCTACGATAGGGTTTCCCACTGAAGCTTTCTTT.

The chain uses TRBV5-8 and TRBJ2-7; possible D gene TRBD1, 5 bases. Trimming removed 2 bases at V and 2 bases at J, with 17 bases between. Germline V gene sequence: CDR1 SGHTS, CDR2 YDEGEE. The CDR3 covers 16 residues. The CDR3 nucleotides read TGTGCCAGCAGCTTCAGGGTTGGGGAACGGGCCTACGAGCAGTACTTC. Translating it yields CASSFRVGERAYEQYF. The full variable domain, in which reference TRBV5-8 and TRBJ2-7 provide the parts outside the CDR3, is EAGVTQSPTHLIKTRGQQATLRCSPISGHTSVYWYQQALGLGLQFLLWYDEGEERNRGNFPPRFSGRQFPNYSSELNVNALELEDSALYLCASSFRVGERAYEQYFGPGTRLTVT.

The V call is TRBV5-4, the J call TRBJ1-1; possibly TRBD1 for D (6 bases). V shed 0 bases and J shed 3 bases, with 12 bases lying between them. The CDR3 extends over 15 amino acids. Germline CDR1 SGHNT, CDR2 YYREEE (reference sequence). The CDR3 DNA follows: TGTGCCAGCAGCTTGGCACCGACAGGCTACACTGAAGCTTTCTTT. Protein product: CASSLAPTGYTEAFF.